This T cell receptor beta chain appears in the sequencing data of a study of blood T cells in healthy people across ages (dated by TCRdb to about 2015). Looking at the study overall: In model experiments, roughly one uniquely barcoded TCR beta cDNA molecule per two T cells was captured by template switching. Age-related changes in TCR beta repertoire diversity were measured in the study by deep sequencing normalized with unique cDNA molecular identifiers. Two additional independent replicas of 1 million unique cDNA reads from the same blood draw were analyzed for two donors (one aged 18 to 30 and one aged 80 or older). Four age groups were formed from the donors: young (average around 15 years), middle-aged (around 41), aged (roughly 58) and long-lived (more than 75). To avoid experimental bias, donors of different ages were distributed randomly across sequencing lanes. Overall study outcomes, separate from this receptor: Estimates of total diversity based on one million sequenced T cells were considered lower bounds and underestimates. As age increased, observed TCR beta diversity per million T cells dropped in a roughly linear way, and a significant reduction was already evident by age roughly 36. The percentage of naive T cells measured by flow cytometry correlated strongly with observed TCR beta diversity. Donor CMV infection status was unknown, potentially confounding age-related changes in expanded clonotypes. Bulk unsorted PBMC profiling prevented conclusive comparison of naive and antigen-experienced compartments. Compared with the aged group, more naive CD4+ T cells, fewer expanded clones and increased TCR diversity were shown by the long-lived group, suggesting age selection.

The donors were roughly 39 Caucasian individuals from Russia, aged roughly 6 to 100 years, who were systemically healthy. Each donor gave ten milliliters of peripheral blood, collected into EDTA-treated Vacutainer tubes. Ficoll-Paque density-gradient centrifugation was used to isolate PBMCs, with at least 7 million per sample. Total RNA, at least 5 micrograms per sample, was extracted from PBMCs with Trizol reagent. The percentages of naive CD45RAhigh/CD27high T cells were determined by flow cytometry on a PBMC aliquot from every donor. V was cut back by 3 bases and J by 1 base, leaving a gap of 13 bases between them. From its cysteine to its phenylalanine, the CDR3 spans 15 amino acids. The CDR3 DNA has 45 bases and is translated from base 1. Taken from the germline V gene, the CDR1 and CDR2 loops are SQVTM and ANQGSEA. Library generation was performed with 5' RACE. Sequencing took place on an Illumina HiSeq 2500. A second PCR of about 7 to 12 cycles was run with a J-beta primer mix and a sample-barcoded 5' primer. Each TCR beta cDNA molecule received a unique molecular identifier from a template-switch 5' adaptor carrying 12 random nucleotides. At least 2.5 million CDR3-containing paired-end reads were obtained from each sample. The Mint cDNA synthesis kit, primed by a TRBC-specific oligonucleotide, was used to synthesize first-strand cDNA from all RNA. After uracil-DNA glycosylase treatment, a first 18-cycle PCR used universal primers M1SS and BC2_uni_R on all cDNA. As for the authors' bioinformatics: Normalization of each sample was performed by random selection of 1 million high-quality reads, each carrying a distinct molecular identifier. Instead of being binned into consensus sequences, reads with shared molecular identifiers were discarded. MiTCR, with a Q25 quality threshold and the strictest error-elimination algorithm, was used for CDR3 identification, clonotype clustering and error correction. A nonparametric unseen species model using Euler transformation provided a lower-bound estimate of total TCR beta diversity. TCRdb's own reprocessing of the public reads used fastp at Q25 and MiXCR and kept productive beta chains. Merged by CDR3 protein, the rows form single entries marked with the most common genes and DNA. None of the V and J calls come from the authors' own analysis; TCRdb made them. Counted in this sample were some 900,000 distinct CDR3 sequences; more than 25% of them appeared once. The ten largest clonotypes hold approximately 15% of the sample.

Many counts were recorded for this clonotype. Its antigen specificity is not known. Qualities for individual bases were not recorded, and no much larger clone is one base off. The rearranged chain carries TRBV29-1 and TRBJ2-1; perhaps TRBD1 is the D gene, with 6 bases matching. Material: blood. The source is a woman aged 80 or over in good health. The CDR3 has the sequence CSVDPGQGSYNEQFF. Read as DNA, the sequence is TGCAGCGTTGACCCGGGGCAGGGGTCCTACAATGAGCAGTTCTTC.